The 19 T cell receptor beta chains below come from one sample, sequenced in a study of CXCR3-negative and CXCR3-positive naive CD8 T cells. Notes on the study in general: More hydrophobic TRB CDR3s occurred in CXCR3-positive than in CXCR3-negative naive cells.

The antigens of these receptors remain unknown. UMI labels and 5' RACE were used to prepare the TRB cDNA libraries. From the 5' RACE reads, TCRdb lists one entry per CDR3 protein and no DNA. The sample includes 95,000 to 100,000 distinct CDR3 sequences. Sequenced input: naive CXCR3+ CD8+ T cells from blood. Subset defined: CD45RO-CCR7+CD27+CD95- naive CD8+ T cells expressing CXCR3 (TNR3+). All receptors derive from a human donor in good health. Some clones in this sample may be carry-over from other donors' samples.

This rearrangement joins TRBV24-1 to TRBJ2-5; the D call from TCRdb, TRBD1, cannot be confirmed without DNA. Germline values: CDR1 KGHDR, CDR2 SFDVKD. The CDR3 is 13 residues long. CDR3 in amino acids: CATRQGGGETQYF.

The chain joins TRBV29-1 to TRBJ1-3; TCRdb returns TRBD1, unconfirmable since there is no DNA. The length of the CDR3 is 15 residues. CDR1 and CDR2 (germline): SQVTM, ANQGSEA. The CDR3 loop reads CSAWTGGSSGNTIYF. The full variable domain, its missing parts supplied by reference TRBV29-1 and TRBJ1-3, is SAVISQKPSRDICQRGTSLTIQCQVDSQVTMMFWYRQQPGQSLTLIATANQGSEATYESGFVIDKFPISRPNLTFSTLTVSNMSPEDSSIYLCSAWTGGSSGNTIYFGEGSWLTVV.

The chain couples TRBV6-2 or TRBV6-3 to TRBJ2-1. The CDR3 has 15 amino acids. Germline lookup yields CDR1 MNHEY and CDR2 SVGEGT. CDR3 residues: CASSYRVEGYNEQFF.

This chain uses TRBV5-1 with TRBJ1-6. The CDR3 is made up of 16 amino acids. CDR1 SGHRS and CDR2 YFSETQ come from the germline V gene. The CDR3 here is CASSLAGGDYNSPLHF.

The CDR3 protein is CASSFGGANNEQFF. This chain connects TRBV7-6 to TRBJ2-1; absent DNA, TCRdb's TRBD1 call cannot be checked. This CDR3 comprises 14 residues. From germline, CDR1 is SGHVS and CDR2 FNYEAQ.

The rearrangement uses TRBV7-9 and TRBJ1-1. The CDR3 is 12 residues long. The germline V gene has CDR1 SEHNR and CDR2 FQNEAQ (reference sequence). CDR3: CASSPGLVEAFF.

Here the CDR3 reads CASSLARISGVVEQETQYF. V gene TRBV7-2 combines with J gene TRBJ2-5; the TCRdb call, TRBD1, lacks DNA for checking. The V gene's germline CDR1 is SGHTA and CDR2 FQGNSA. CDR3 length equals 19 residues.

This CDR3 is CASSFVGSTTYEQYF. The V call is TRBV28, the J call TRBJ2-7. Germline CDR1 MDHEN, CDR2 SYDVKM. The CDR3 runs 15 residues.

The CDR3 spells CASRGAVVQFF. This chain joins TRBV27 and TRBJ2-1; TCRdb proposes TRBD1, but this gene call is untestable without DNA. In germline, CDR1 is MNHEY, CDR2 SMNVEV (reference sequence). The CDR3 has 11 residues.

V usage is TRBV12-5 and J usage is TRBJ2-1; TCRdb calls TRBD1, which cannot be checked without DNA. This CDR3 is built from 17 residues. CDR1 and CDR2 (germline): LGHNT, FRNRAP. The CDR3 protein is CASGLGIGTDSYNEQFF.

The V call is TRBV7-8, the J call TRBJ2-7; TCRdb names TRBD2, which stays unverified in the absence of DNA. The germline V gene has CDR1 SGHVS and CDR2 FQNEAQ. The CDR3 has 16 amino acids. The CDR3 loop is CASSSQIAGEHYEQYF.

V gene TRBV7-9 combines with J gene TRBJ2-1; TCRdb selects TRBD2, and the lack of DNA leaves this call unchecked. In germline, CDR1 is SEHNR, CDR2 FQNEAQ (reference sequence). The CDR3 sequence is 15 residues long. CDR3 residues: CASSPTSGGAPEQFF.

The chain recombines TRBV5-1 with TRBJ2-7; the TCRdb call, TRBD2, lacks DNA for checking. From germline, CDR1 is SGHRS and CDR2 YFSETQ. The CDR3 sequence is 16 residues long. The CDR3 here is CASSNGGALPFHEQYF. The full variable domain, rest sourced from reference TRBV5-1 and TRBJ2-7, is KAGVTQTPRYLIKTRGQQVTLSCSPISGHRSVSWYQQTPGQGLQFLFEYFSETQRNKGNFPGRFSGRQFSNSRSEMNVSTLELGDSALYLCASSNGGALPFHEQYFGPGTRLTVT.

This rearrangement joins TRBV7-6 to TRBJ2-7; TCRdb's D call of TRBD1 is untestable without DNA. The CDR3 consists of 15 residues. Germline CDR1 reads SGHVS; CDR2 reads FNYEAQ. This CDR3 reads CASSLGGTGTYEQYF.

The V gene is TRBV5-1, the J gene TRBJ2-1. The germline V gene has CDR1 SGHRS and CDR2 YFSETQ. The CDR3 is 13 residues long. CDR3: CASVNSSYNEQFF.

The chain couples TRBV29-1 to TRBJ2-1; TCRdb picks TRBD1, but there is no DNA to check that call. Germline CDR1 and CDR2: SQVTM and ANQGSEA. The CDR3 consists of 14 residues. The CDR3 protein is CSVEAGPSYNEQFF.

CDR3 loop: CASSIGLTYEQYF. The V gene is TRBV19, the J gene TRBJ2-7; TCRdb outputs TRBD2, but without DNA this stays unchecked. The CDR3 length is 13 residues. Germline loops: CDR1 LNHDA, CDR2 SQIVND (reference sequence).

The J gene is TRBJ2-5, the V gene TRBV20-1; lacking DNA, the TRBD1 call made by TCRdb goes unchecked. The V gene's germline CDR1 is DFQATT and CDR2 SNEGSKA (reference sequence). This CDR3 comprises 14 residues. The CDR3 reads CSARTGTHQETQYF.

The CDR3 sequence: CASSYGTGDEQYF. The chain joins TRBV6-6 to TRBJ2-7; TCRdb proposes TRBD1, but this gene call is untestable without DNA. The germline CDR1 and CDR2 sequences are MNHNY and SVGAGI (reference sequence). The CDR3 spans 13 residues.